What follows are 21 T cell receptor beta chains derived from one specimen sequenced in a study of blood T cell repertoires in COVID-19. TCRdb keeps only in-frame clones here, not all; method: immunoSEQ multiplex PCR. The sample lists approximately 170,000 clones, about 83% occurring once. The sequencing input was peripheral blood. Every receptor here comes from a woman aged 80 or older with acute or convalescent COVID-19.

The rearrangement links TRBV24-1 to TRBJ2-5, with a possible D match to TRBD1 (6 bases). The CDR3 spans 15 residues. Germline V gene sequence: CDR1 KGHDR, CDR2 SFDVKD. Deletions cut 4 bases from V and 2 bases from J, with 13 bases between. The CDR3 spells CATSEPARGQETQYF. DNA for the CDR3: TGTGCCACCAGTGAGCCCGCAAGGGGGCAAGAGACCCAGTACTTC.

The V gene is TRBV6-5, the J gene TRBJ2-3; perhaps TRBD2 as D (5 bases). Trimming left V 8 bases short and J 7 bases short, with 13 bases between. CDR1 and CDR2 from the germline V gene are MNHEY and SVGAGI. This CDR3 contains 12 residues. This CDR3 reads CASRLSENTQYF. The CDR3 nucleotides are TGTGCCAGCCGCCTTAGCGAGAATACGCAGTATTTT.

Notes on this clone: The junction departs from the called germline gene at one end, perhaps through a read error. The chain is built from TRBV30 and TRBJ1-2, with 12 bases lining up with TRBD1. Germline V gene lookup returns CDR1 GTSNPN and CDR2 SVGIG (reference sequence). The CDR3 runs 14 residues. The CDR3 DNA reads TGTGCCTGGAGCTTTTCCGGGACAGGGGGCCGGGGCTCCTTC. Translating it yields CAWSFSGTGGRGSF.

This chain connects TRBV19 to TRBJ1-1, with TRBD1 matching 8 bases. The CDR3 spans 16 residues. Per the germline V gene, CDR1 is LNHDA and CDR2 is SQIVND (reference sequence). With 9 bases clipped from V and 1 base from J, the junction kept 13 bases outside the gene matches. In nucleotides, the CDR3 is TGTGCCAGCACCATACACGGGGACAGGTCGAACACTGAAGCTTTCTTT. Its protein product is CASTIHGDRSNTEAFF. The full variable domain, in which reference TRBV19 and TRBJ1-1 provide the parts outside the CDR3, is DGGITQSPKYLFRKEGQNVTLSCEQNLNHDAMYWYRQDPGQGLRLIYYSQIVNDFQKGDIAEGYSVSREKKESFPLTVTSAQKNPTAFYLCASTIHGDRSNTEAFFGQGTRLTVV.

CDR3 loop: CASSGLAGAREQFF. The DNA of the CDR3 is TGTGCCAGTAGCGGACTAGCGGGAGCGCGGGAGCAGTTCTTC. The genes are TRBV19 and TRBJ2-1; the match to TRBD2 covers 13 bases. The CDR3 spans 14 residues. After removal of 6 bases from V and 10 bases from J, the junction contained 6 bases not matched to a gene. CDR1 is LNHDA and CDR2 is SQIVND in the germline V gene (reference sequence).

The genes are TRBV30 and TRBJ2-7; no clear D gene. The germline gives CDR1 GTSNPN, CDR2 SVGIG (reference sequence). The CDR3 has 15 amino acids. Trimming removed 2 bases at V and 6 bases at J, with 20 bases between. CDR3 in DNA: TGTGCCTGGAGTAGTACCCCCGCAGGCACCCTCGAGCAGTACTTC. Protein: CAWSSTPAGTLEQYF.

This clone was picked up a small number of times. The V call is TRBV5-1, the J call TRBJ1-1; no reliable D call. This CDR3 has 14 amino acids. Trimming left V 6 bases short and J 4 bases short, with 16 bases between. The V gene's germline CDR1 is SGHRS and CDR2 YFSETQ. This CDR3 is CASMDPGVATEAFF. As DNA, the CDR3 is TGCGCCAGCATGGATCCCGGAGTGGCCACTGAAGCTTTCTTT.

The chain is built from TRBV12-5 and TRBJ1-2; D uncertain. V was shortened by 3 bases and J by 5 bases, with 7 bases between the two germline ends. There are 12 residues in the CDR3. Germline CDR1 LGHNT, CDR2 FRNRAP. In DNA form, the CDR3 reads TGTGCTAGTGGTTTCGGCGGGTATGGCTACACCTTC. Translating gives CASGFGGYGYTF.

The CDR3 nucleotides are TGTGCCAGCAGCCATTATGAGACAGGGAGCTACACCTTC. Translating it yields CASSHYETGSYTF. V gene TRBV5-6 combines with J gene TRBJ1-2; 7 bases match TRBD1. From germline, CDR1 is SGHDT and CDR2 YYEEEE. Trimming cost V 4 bases and J 9 bases; bases outside gene matches: 9. The CDR3 is 13 amino acids.

This clone appeared a single time. The chain couples TRBV11-2 to TRBJ1-1; D call uncertain. V lost 4 bases, J lost 8 bases, and 14 bases lay in between. Germline lookup yields CDR1 SGHAT and CDR2 FQNNGV. CDR3 length equals 13 residues. The CDR3 loop is CASSSMRAGEAFF. DNA of the CDR3: TGTGCCAGCAGCTCCATGCGAGCGGGGGAAGCTTTCTTT. Full variable domain (outside the CDR3, taken from reference TRBV11-2 and TRBJ1-1): EAGVAQSPRYKIIEKRQSVAFWCNPISGHATLYWYQQILGQGPKLLIQFQNNGVVDDSQLPKDRFSAERLKGVDSTLKIQPAKLEDSAVYLCASSSMRAGEAFFGQGTRLTVV.

The J gene is TRBJ1-2, the V gene TRBV3-1 (or the pseudogene TRBV3-2); a weak D match, TRBD1 (5 bases). Germline V CDR1 and CDR2: LGHDT, YNNKEL (reference sequence). The CDR3 covers 13 residues. V was trimmed by 3 bases and J by 6 bases, leaving 11 bases between them. The CDR3 DNA reads as TGTGCCAGCAGCCATATGGACACGAATGGCTACACCTTC. This translates into CASSHMDTNGYTF.

The chain uses TRBV5-1 and TRBJ2-5; 12 bases line up with TRBD2. Germline CDR1 and CDR2: SGHRS and YFSETQ. The CDR3 runs to 15 residues. The junction had 4 bases not matched to a gene; V was cut back by 2 bases and J by 5 bases. CDR3 loop: CASSFSLAGGETQYF. The CDR3 region has the DNA TGCGCCAGCAGCTTTAGCCTAGCGGGGGGGGAGACCCAGTACTTC.

This clone was seen just once. The V call is TRBV4-1, the J call TRBJ1-1; 9 positions match TRBD1. V lost 4 bases and J lost 3; bases outside the gene matches: 6. Germline V gene lookup returns CDR1 MGHRA and CDR2 YSYEKL. This CDR3 has 15 amino acids. The DNA of the CDR3 is TGCGCCAGCAGCCCGGACAGGGGAAGGTACACTGAAGCTTTCTTT. Encoded protein: CASSPDRGRYTEAFF.

V usage is TRBV19 and J usage is TRBJ2-3, with 7 bases identical to TRBD1. Germline V gene data show CDR1 as LNHDA and CDR2 as SQIVND (reference sequence). V was pared by 5 bases and J by 8 bases, with 7 bases of the junction left unmatched. This CDR3 region has 13 residues. DNA for the CDR3: TGTGCCAGTAGTGCCTCCGCAGGGGGTACGCAGTATTTT. As protein: CASSASAGGTQYF.

This chain links TRBV10-3 with TRBJ2-7; D might be TRBD1 (5 bases). Germline assignment: CDR1 ENHRY and CDR2 SYGVKD. This CDR3 region has 14 residues. V was pared by 7 bases and J by 6 bases, with 19 bases between. The CDR3 region is CAITPTTEASEQYF. In DNA, the CDR3 is TGTGCCATCACCCCGACGACAGAAGCTAGCGAGCAGTACTTC.

This sequence joins TRBV4-1 and TRBJ1-6; 7 nucleotides align to TRBD1. V was pared by 3 bases and J by 7 bases, with 6 bases of the junction left unmatched. The germline CDR1 and CDR2 sequences are MGHRA and YSYEKL. This CDR3 region has 15 residues. The CDR3 DNA follows: TGCGCCAGCAGCCAGAGAGACAGGGACAATTCACCCCTCCACTTT. Protein sequence: CASSQRDRDNSPLHF.

The CDR3 spells CASSTGVLGAFF. The CDR3 nucleotides read TGTGCCAGCAGTACAGGGGTTCTTGGCGCTTTCTTT. This rearrangement joins TRBV2 to TRBJ1-1, with 7 bases matching TRBD1. The CDR3 spans 12 residues. Germline V gene sequence: CDR1 SNHLY, CDR2 FYNNEI. The V segment lost 5 bases and the J segment 11 bases; nucleotides outside the gene matches: 8.

The chain is built from TRBV10-3 and TRBJ1-1, with D perhaps matching TRBD1 (5 bases). The CDR3 is made up of 13 amino acids. The germline gives CDR1 ENHRY, CDR2 SYGVKD. Trimming pared 10 bases from V and 1 base from J, leaving 13 bases between. The chain's CDR3 is CATDLGQNTEAFF. In DNA form, the CDR3 reads TGTGCCACCGATTTGGGGCAGAACACTGAAGCTTTCTTT.

The rearrangement uses TRBV7-3 and TRBJ2-1; TRBD2 matches at 10 bases. CDR1 SGHTA and CDR2 FQGTGA come from the germline V gene. This CDR3 comprises 15 residues. V lost 6 bases and J lost 8; bases outside the gene matches: 10. CDR3 bases: TGTGCCAGCAGTCGAGCTAGCGGGGGAGAGGATGAGCAGTTCTTC. Its protein is CASSRASGGEDEQFF.

This chain joins TRBV4-3 and TRBJ2-3, with 8 positions matching TRBD2. The length of the CDR3 is 15 residues. The V and J ends lost 0 bases and 6 bases, in that order; junction bases with no gene match: 5. The germline V gene has CDR1 LGHNA and CDR2 YSLEER. The CDR3 loop reads CASSQDMVAGDTQYF. CDR3 DNA: TGCGCCAGCAGCCAAGATATGGTAGCGGGGGATACGCAGTATTTT.

The gene calls are TRBV29-1 and TRBJ2-1; TRBD2 agrees at 16 bases. Trimming removed 7 bases from V and 7 bases from J; junction bases left unmatched: 13. The V gene's germline CDR1 is SQVTM and CDR2 ANQGSEA. The CDR3 runs to 17 residues. CDR3 in amino acids: CSAPAGLAGGPSNEQFF. The CDR3 nucleotides read TGCAGCGCTCCCGCGGGACTAGCGGGAGGGCCGAGTAATGAGCAGTTCTTC.